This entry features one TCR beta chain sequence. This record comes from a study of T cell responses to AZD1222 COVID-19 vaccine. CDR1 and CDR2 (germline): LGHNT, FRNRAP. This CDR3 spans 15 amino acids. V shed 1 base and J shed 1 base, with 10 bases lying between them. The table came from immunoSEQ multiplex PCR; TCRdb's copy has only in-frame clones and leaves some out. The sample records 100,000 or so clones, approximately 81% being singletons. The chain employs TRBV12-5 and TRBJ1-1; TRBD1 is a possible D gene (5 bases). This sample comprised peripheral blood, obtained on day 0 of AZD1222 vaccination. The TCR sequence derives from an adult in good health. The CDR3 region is CASGLEGRGNTEAFF. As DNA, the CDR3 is TGTGCTAGTGGTTTGGAGGGGAGGGGGAACACTGAAGCTTTCTTT.